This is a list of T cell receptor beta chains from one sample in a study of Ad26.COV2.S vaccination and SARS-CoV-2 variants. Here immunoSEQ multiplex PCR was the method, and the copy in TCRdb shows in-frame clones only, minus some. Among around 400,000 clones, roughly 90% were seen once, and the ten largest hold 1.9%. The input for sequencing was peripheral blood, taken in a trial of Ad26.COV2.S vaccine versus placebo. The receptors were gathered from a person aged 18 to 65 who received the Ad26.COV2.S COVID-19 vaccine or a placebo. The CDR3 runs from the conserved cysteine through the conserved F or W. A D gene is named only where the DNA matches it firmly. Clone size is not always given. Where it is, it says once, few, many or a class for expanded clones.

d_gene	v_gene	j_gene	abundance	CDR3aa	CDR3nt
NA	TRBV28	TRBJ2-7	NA	CASSLYSDPYEQYF	TGTGCCAGCAGTTTATACAGCGATCCCTACGAGCAGTACTTC
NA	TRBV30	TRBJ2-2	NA	CAWSVWSGTGELFF	TGTGCCTGGAGTGTGTGGTCGGGCACCGGGGAGCTGTTTTTT
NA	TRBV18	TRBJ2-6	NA	CASSPTRETASFSGANVLTF	TGTGCCAGCTCACCTACTAGGGAGACAGCTAGTTTCTCTGGGGCCAACGTCCTGACTTTC
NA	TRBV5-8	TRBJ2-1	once	CASSPSGTRYNEQFF	TGTGCCAGCAGCCCGTCGGGTACTAGGTACAATGAGCAGTTCTTC
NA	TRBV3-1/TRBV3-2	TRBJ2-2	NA	CASSSHSQIPGELFF	TGTGCCAGCAGCTCCCACAGCCAGATTCCCGGGGAGCTGTTTTTT
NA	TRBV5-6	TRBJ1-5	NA	CASSQGHPGPQHF	TGTGCCAGCAGCCAGGGACACCCTGGGCCCCAGCATTTT
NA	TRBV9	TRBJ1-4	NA	CASSVGGGREKLFF	TGTGCCAGCAGCGTTGGGGGAGGGCGTGAAAAACTGTTTTTT
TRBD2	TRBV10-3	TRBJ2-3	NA	CAISERLAGEKPTDTQYF	TGTGCCATCAGTGAGAGACTAGCGGGAGAAAAACCCACAGATACGCAGTATTTT
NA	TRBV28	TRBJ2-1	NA	CASSFGETRPYNEQFF	TGTGCCAGCAGTTTCGGGGAGACTAGGCCCTACAATGAGCAGTTCTTC
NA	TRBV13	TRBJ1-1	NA	CASSRRWGNTEAFF	TGTGCCAGCAGCCGAAGGTGGGGGAACACTGAAGCTTTCTTT
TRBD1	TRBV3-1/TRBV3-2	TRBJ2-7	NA	CASTNLQGDPEQYF	TGTGCCAGCACCAATCTACAGGGGGACCCCGAGCAGTACTTC
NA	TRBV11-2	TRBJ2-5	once	CASSSYSDQETQYF	TGTGCCAGCAGCTCCTACTCAGACCAAGAGACCCAGTACTTC
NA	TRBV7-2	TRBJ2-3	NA	CASSLPTDTQYF	TGTGCCAGCAGCTTACCCACAGATACGCAGTATTTT
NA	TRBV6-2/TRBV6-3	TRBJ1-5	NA	CASSYSRQGFSNQPQHF	TGTGCCAGCAGTTACTCGAGGCAGGGTTTTAGCAATCAGCCCCAGCATTTT
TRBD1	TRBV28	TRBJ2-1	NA	CASSFLGQGDYEQFF	TGTGCCAGCAGTTTCTTGGGACAGGGGGACTATGAGCAGTTCTTC
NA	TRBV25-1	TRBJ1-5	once	CASSDTRDTYQPQHF	TGTGCCAGCAGTGATACCCGGGACACATATCAGCCCCAGCATTTT
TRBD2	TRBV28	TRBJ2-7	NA	CASSSRTSGRGYEQYF	TGTGCCAGCAGTTCGAGGACTAGCGGGAGAGGGTACGAGCAGTACTTC
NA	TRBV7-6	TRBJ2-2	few	CASSLFMGTGELFF	TGTGCCAGCAGCTTATTTATGGGCACCGGGGAGCTGTTTTTT
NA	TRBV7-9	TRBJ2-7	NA	CASSLGDGYEQYF	TGTGCCAGCAGCTTGGGGGATGGGTACGAGCAGTACTTC
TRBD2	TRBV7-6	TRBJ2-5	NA	CASSSGLAGGQETQYF	TGTGCCAGCAGCTCGGGACTAGCGGGAGGTCAAGAGACCCAGTACTTC
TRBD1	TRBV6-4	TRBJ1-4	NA	CASIRTGGNEKLFF	TGTGCCAGCATCCGAACAGGGGGTAATGAAAAACTGTTTTTT
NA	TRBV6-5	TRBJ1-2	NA	CASNQGRYGYTF	TGTGCCAGCAACCAGGGGAGATATGGCTACACCTTC
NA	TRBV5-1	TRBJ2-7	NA	CASSLMAGPADEQYF	TGCGCCAGCAGCTTGATGGCGGGGCCTGCGGACGAGCAGTACTTC
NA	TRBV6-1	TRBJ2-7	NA	CASSEGQAPSEQYF	TGTGCCAGCAGTGAAGGGCAGGCCCCCTCAGAGCAGTACTTC
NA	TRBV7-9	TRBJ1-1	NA	CASSNGQLITEAFF	TGTGCCAGCAGCAACGGACAGTTGATCACTGAAGCTTTCTTT
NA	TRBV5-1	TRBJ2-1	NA	CASSLRTDNEQFF	TGCGCCAGCAGCTTAAGGACAGACAATGAGCAGTTCTTC
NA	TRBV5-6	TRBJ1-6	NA	CASTKGAESSYNSPLHF	TGTGCCAGCACCAAAGGGGCAGAGTCCTCCTATAATTCACCCCTCCACTTT
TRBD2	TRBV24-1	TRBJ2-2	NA	CATSAGLAGDLTGELFF	TGTGCCACCAGTGCCGGACTAGCGGGAGACCTCACCGGGGAGCTGTTTTTT
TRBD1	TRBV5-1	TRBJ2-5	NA	CASSRTGERQETQYF	TGCGCCAGCAGTCGAACAGGGGAAAGGCAAGAGACCCAGTACTTC
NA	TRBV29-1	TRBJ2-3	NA	CSGGRTDTQYF	TGCAGCGGGGGACGCACAGATACGCAGTATTTT
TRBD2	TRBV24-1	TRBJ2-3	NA	CATSDLAGAGTDTQYF	TGTGCCACCAGTGACCTAGCGGGAGCGGGCACAGATACGCAGTATTTT
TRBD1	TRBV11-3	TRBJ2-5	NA	CASSLGDSDQETQYF	TGTGCCAGCAGCTTAGGGGACAGTGATCAAGAGACCCAGTACTTC
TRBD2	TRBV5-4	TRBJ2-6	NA	CASSSGLAGGSSGANVLTF	TGTGCCAGCAGCTCCGGACTAGCGGGAGGCAGCTCTGGGGCCAACGTCCTGACTTTC
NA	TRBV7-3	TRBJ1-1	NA	CASSLMRMNTEAFF	TGTGCCAGCAGCTTAATGAGGATGAACACTGAAGCTTTCTTT
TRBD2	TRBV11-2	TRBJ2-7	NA	CASSLEVSGGHEQYF	TGTGCCAGCAGCTTAGAGGTTAGCGGGGGCCACGAGCAGTACTTC